This T cell receptor (beta chain) appears in the sequencing data of a study of T cell responses to AZD1222 COVID-19 vaccine. The data were produced by immunoSEQ multiplex PCR, yet TCRdb's version contains in-frame clones alone and is incomplete. Among some 130,000 clones, roughly 84% were seen once, and the ten largest hold roughly 4%. The CDR3 totals 14 residues. The germline V gene encodes CDR1 SGHRS and CDR2 YFSETQ. Trimming removed 4 bases at V and 1 base at J, with 11 bases between. The sample in question was peripheral blood, obtained on day 0 of AZD1222 vaccination. The source is an adult in good health. The chain couples TRBV5-1 to TRBJ1-1, with D hard to call. CDR3 nucleotide sequence: TGCGCCAGCAGCCTAGGACCTTCGAACACTGAAGCTTTCTTT. Translated: CASSLGPSNTEAFF.